A selection of T cell receptor beta chains follows, all from one sample in a study of naive and memory T cell subsets. TCRdb recomputed calls from the UMI-ligation and nested PCR reads with MiXCR, one row per CDR3 protein. The sample lists about 100,000 distinct CDR3 sequences, about 14% occurring once. The sequenced sample was naive CD8+ T cells from blood. These receptors came from a human donor in good health. CDR3s include the opening cysteine and the closing phenylalanine or tryptophan. The D gene is left open where the match is weak. Size tells how often a clone was seen (once, few, many) or the class of an expanded clone, and some rows leave it out.

J	size	V	D	CDR3	DNA
TRBJ1-2	.	TRBV6-1	.	CAGSKGGADYGYTF	TGTGCCGGATCGAAGGGGGGGGCTGACTATGGCTACACCTTC
TRBJ2-7	few	TRBV5-1	.	CASSLERGDEQYF	TGCGCCAGCAGCTTGGAGAGGGGGGACGAGCAGTACTTC
TRBJ2-1	.	TRBV2	.	CASSESGLYNEQFF	TGTGCCAGCAGTGAGAGCGGACTTTACAATGAGCAGTTCTTC
TRBJ2-7	many	TRBV29-1	TRBD1	CSVEVPEDRDYEQYF	TGCAGCGTTGAAGTCCCGGAAGACAGGGACTACGAGCAGTACTTC
TRBJ1-1	few	TRBV5-4	.	CASSKIQGFGLNTEAFF	TGTGCCAGCAGTAAAATCCAGGGTTTTGGGTTGAACACTGAAGCTTTCTTT
TRBJ2-7	many	TRBV6-2/TRBV6-3	.	CASSPDRGGSYEQYF	TGTGCCAGCAGCCCTGACCGGGGAGGCTCCTACGAGCAGTACTTC
TRBJ1-1	many	TRBV4-2	.	CASSQISENTEAFF	TGTGCCAGCAGCCAAATCTCAGAGAACACTGAAGCTTTCTTT
TRBJ2-7	few	TRBV12-3/TRBV12-4	.	CASSYGYQTYEQYF	TGTGCCAGCAGCTACGGGTACCAAACCTACGAGCAGTACTTC
TRBJ1-2	few	TRBV7-9	.	CASSAPGSNYGYTF	TGTGCCAGCAGCGCCCCAGGAAGTAACTATGGCTACACCTTC
TRBJ2-3	few	TRBV19	TRBD2	CASREGGIAADTQYF	TGTGCCAGTAGAGAGGGAGGGATTGCGGCAGATACGCAGTATTTT
TRBJ2-7	.	TRBV30	.	CAWTYGNSYEQYF	TGTGCCTGGACCTACGGGAATTCCTACGAGCAGTACTTC
TRBJ2-1	many	TRBV7-9	.	CASSLLSAEQFF	TGTGCCAGCAGCTTACTCTCGGCAGAGCAGTTCTTC
TRBJ2-3	few	TRBV4-3	TRBD2	CASSQDWEGLGGDTQYF	TGCGCCAGCAGCCAAGATTGGGAGGGTTTAGGCGGAGATACGCAGTATTTT
TRBJ2-1	.	TRBV20-1	.	CSARDPSGARLNEQFF	TGCAGTGCTAGAGATCCGTCGGGAGCCCGACTCAATGAGCAGTTCTTC
TRBJ1-1	many	TRBV29-1	TRBD1	CSTRQGANTEAFF	TGCAGCACCCGACAGGGGGCGAACACTGAAGCTTTCTTT
TRBJ2-3	many	TRBV29-1	TRBD2	CSAGTSGYF	TGCAGCGCCGGGACTAGCGGATATTTT
TRBJ1-5	many	TRBV27	.	CASSTRGGDVSNQPQHF	TGTGCCAGCTCTACCCGAGGAGGGGACGTAAGCAATCAGCCCCAGCATTTT
TRBJ1-6	few	TRBV12-3/TRBV12-4	.	CASSFGLEQNSPLHF	TGTGCCAGCAGTTTCGGACTCGAGCAGAATTCACCCCTCCACTTT
TRBJ2-1	few	TRBV5-1	.	CASSEVGDEQFF	TGCGCCAGCAGCGAGGTTGGGGATGAGCAGTTCTTC
TRBJ1-2	.	TRBV15	.	CATSSGIGIYGYTF	TGTGCCACCAGCAGTGGAATAGGAATATATGGCTACACCTTC
TRBJ1-1	many	TRBV5-4	.	CASTDGVTSNTEAFF	TGTGCCAGCACGGACGGCGTCACGTCGAACACTGAAGCTTTCTTT
TRBJ1-5	.	TRBV20-1	.	CSAEGEGNQPQHF	TGCAGTGCCGAAGGGGAAGGCAATCAGCCCCAGCATTTT
TRBJ2-1	few	TRBV4-3	TRBD2	CASSQEGLAGRYNEQFF	TGCGCCAGCAGCCAAGAGGGACTAGCGGGACGGTACAATGAGCAGTTCTTC
TRBJ2-1	many	TRBV9	.	CASSVAPQQNNEQFF	TGTGCCAGCAGCGTAGCCCCTCAACAGAACAATGAGCAGTTCTTC
TRBJ2-7	few	TRBV29-1	.	CSVVYGDYEQYF	TGCAGCGTTGTCTACGGGGACTACGAGCAGTACTTC
TRBJ2-1	many	TRBV4-2	TRBD1	CASSHSARDRGYNEQFF	TGTGCCAGCAGCCATAGCGCCCGTGACAGGGGCTACAATGAGCAGTTCTTC
TRBJ2-7	.	TRBV27	TRBD1	CASSLLPGQGAYEQYF	TGTGCCAGCAGTTTATTACCGGGACAGGGGGCCTACGAGCAGTACTTC
TRBJ2-7	.	TRBV25-1	.	CASSGQNYEQYF	TGTGCCAGCAGCGGACAGAACTACGAGCAGTACTTC
TRBJ1-3	.	TRBV9	.	CASSARVLYSGNTIYF	TGTGCCAGCAGTGCCAGGGTCCTATACTCTGGAAACACCATATATTTT
TRBJ2-1	few	TRBV6-6	.	CASSPDGTSYNEQFF	TGTGCCAGCAGTCCGGACGGGACGTCCTACAATGAGCAGTTCTTC
TRBJ2-1	many	TRBV20-1	.	CSATGVSYNEQFF	TGCAGTGCTACAGGGGTCTCCTACAATGAGCAGTTCTTC
TRBJ2-7	.	TRBV28	.	CASMSRVLYEQYF	TGTGCCAGCATGTCCAGGGTGTTGTACGAGCAGTACTTC
TRBJ2-3	.	TRBV12-3/TRBV12-4	.	CASSPRQADTQYF	TGTGCCAGCAGCCCAAGACAGGCAGATACGCAGTATTTT
TRBJ1-5	few	TRBV11-2	.	CASSRGGNSNQPQHF	TGTGCCAGCAGCCGCGGGGGAAATAGCAATCAGCCCCAGCATTTT
TRBJ1-1	.	TRBV7-2	.	CASSLARRADRAFF	TGTGCCAGCAGCTTAGCCCGCCGGGCGGATAGGGCTTTCTTT
TRBJ2-1	.	TRBV12-5	.	CASGLGTKFEDEQFF	TGTGCTAGTGGTTTGGGGACTAAGTTTGAAGATGAGCAGTTCTTC
TRBJ2-3	.	TRBV7-3	.	CASSMRGDTQYF	TGTGCCAGCAGCATGAGAGGAGATACGCAGTATTTT
TRBJ1-2	many	TRBV6-2/TRBV6-3	.	CASSFVQDYGYTF	TGTGCCAGCAGTTTTGTACAGGACTATGGCTACACCTTC
TRBJ2-7	few	TRBV11-2	.	CASSLEVEQYF	TGTGCCAGCAGCTTAGAAGTCGAGCAGTACTTC
TRBJ2-1	many	TRBV27	TRBD2	CASRLAYLSYNEQFF	TGTGCCAGCAGACTAGCGTACCTCTCCTACAATGAGCAGTTCTTC
TRBJ2-3	.	TRBV20-1	TRBD2	CSAGTSSASTDTQYF	TGCAGTGCAGGGACTAGCAGTGCTAGCACAGATACGCAGTATTTT
TRBJ2-1	few	TRBV23-1	.	CASSPRGARGNEQFF	TGCGCCAGCAGCCCCCGGGGGGCCAGGGGCAATGAGCAGTTCTTC
TRBJ2-7	.	TRBV6-9	.	CAGTGHEQYF	TGTGCCGGAACAGGCCACGAGCAGTACTTC
TRBJ1-1	.	TRBV4-3	.	CASSQTHAGHTEAFF	TGCGCCAGCAGCCAAACCCATGCAGGGCACACTGAAGCTTTCTTT
TRBJ2-3	many	TRBV12-3/TRBV12-4	.	CASSPPDTDTQYF	TGTGCCAGCAGCCCTCCCGACACAGATACGCAGTATTTT